Below, one TCR beta chain is given with its context. TCRdb reprocessed the RT-PCR reads via MiXCR and lists one record per CDR3 protein. This sample has more than 1,100 distinct CDR3 sequences, with 30% to 40% found just once. V was shortened by 1 base and J by 9 bases, with 25 bases between the two germline ends. The CDR3 length is 17 residues. Germline V gene lookup returns CDR1 DFQATT and CDR2 SNEGSKA (reference sequence). The rearrangement uses TRBV20-1 and TRBJ2-1, with D perhaps matching TRBD1 (6 bases). This clonotype originated in a female donor with primary Sjogren's syndrome. The sample comprised memory CD4+ T cells from salivary gland. The CDR3, as DNA: TGCAGTGCTAGAGTTGAAGGGACACGCTTCACGAGGGGTGAGCAGTTCTTC. Protein product: CSARVEGTRFTRGEQFF.